This T cell receptor (beta chain) was obtained from a study of blood T cells in healthy people across ages. Points from the study as a whole: There were more naive CD4+ cells and higher diversity in long-lived donors than in aged donors. The fall in TCR beta diversity per million T cells was roughly linear with age.

CDR1 KGHDR and CDR2 SFDVKD come from the germline V gene. Between the trimmed V and J ends, which lost 2 bases and 1 base, there was a span of 7 bases. The CDR3 is 14 amino acids. Primers used in a second PCR of about 6 to 11 cycles were a sample-barcoded 5' primer and a J-beta primer mix. TCRdb reanalysed the 5' RACE reads using MiXCR and keeps one entry per CDR3 protein. The sample includes some 760,000 distinct CDR3 sequences, around a quarter seen only once; the top ten take 3% to 4%. Details on this clonotype: Its antigen remains unknown.

These data also formed part of another study, on T cells of mothers and their children. Turning to that study: Reads recorded for TCR beta CDR3 numbered over 8 million per mother and about 3 million per child.

Sequences were obtained from blood. V usage is TRBV24-1 and J usage is TRBJ1-1; maybe TRBD1 (5 bases). This sequence was found in a boy aged 10-17 years in good health. The CDR3 DNA is TGTGCCACCAGTGATTCAGGACAGAACACTGAAGCTTTCTTT. This translates into CATSDSGQNTEAFF.